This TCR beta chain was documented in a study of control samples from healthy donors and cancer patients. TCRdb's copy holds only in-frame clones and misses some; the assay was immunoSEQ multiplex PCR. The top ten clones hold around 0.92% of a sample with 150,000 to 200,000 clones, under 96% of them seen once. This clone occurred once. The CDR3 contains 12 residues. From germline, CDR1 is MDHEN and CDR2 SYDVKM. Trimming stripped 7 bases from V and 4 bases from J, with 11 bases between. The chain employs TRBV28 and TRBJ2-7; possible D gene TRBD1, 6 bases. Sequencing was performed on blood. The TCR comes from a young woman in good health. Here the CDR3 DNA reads TGTGCCAGCAACACCGACAGGTACGAGCAGTACTTC. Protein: CASNTDRYEQYF.